This T cell receptor (beta chain) was sequenced for a study of T cells in Graves' hyperthyroidism and ophthalmopathy. From RNA transcripts, TCR beta CDR3 regions were amplified. Researchers ran a first-round RT-PCR on the TCR CDR3 using the HTBI primer set. MiXCR was run by TCRdb on the multiplex PCR reads, yielding one entry per CDR3 protein. The sample has hundreds of thousands of distinct CDR3 sequences, 35% to 40% seen once. The TCR sequence derives from a man aged 18-30 years with Graves' hyperthyroidism. Sequencing used blood.

CDR3 nucleotides: TGTGCCAGCAGCCAACCCGGACGATCGCCGACGGCCTCCTATAATTCACCCCTCCACTTT. Protein sequence: CASSQPGRSPTASYNSPLHF. The chain employs TRBV25-1 and TRBJ1-6, with D hard to call. CDR1 and CDR2 from the germline V gene are MGHDK and SYGVNS. Between the trimmed V and J ends, which lost 6 bases and 0 bases, there was a span of 24 bases. The CDR3 runs 20 residues.